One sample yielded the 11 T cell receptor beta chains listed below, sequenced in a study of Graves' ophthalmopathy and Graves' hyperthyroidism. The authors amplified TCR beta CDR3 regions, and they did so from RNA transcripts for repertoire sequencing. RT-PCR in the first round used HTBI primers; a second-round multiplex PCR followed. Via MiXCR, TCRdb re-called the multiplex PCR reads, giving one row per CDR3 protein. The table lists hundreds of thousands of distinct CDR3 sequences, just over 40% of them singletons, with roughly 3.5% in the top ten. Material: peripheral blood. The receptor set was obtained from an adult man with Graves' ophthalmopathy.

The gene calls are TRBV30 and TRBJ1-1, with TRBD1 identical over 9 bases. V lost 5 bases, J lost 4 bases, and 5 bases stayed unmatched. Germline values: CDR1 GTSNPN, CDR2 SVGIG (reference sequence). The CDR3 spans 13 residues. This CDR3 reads CAWEGQGSTEAFF. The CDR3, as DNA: TGTGCCTGGGAGGGACAGGGCTCCACTGAAGCTTTCTTT.

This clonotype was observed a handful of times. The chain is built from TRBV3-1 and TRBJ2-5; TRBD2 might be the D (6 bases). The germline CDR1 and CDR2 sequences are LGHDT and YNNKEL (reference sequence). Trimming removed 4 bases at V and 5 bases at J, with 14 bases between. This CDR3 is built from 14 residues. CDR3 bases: TGTGCCAGCAGCCCCTTCCGGGGGTCGGAGACCCAGTACTTC. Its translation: CASSPFRGSETQYF.

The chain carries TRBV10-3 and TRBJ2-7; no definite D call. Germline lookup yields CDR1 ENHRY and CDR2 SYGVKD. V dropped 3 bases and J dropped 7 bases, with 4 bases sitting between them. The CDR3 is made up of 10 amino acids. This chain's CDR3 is CAISDREQYF. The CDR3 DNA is TGTGCCATCAGTGACCGGGAGCAGTACTTC.

This CDR3 reads CASSELAGPYNEQFF. CDR3 nucleotide sequence: TGTGCCAGCAGTGAACTAGCGGGCCCCTACAATGAGCAGTTCTTC. The J gene is TRBJ2-1, the V gene TRBV2; 8 bases line up with TRBD2. The length of the CDR3 is 15 residues. Per germline, CDR1 SNHLY and CDR2 FYNNEI. J gave up 2 bases and V 2 bases, and 2 bases lay outside the gene matches.

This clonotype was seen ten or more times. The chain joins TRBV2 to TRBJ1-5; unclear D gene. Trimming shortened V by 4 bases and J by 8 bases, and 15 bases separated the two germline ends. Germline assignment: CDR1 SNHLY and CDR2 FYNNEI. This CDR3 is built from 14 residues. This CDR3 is CASSGQAEVEPQHF. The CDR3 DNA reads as TGTGCCAGCAGTGGGCAGGCGGAGGTTGAGCCCCAGCATTTT.

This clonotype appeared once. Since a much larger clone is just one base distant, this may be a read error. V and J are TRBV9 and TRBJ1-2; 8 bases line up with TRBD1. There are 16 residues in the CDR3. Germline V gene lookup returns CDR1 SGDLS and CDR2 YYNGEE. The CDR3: CASSARTGTAEFSYAF. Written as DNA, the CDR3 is TGTGCCAGCAGCGCCAGGACAGGGACCGCGGAATTTAGCTACGCCTTC.

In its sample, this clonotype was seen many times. The CDR3: CSAKDRNSPLHF. CDR3 in DNA: TGCAGTGCTAAAGACAGAAATTCACCCCTCCACTTT. This chain connects TRBV20-1 to TRBJ1-6; D is possibly TRBD1 (5 bases). The ends were cut back, 4 bases at V and 7 bases at J, with 8 bases in the middle. This CDR3 spans 12 amino acids. Germline CDR1 DFQATT, CDR2 SNEGSKA (reference sequence).

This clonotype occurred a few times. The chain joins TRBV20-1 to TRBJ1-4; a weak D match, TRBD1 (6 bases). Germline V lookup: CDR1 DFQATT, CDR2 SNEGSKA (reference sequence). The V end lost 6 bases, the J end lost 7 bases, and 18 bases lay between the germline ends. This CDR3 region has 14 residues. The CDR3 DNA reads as TGCAGTGCCGGGGACATGGGGGCAGGTGAAAAACTGTTTTTT. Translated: CSAGDMGAGEKLFF.

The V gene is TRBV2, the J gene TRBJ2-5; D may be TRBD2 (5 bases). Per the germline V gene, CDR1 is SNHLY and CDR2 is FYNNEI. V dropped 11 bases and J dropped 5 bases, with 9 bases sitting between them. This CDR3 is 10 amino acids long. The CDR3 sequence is CAWKRETQYF. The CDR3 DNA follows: TGTGCCTGGAAGCGGGAGACCCAGTACTTC.

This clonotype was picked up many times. CDR3 amino acids: CASRRQSGGETQYF. The CDR3 DNA is TGTGCCAGTAGGCGACAATCAGGAGGTGAGACCCAGTACTTC. This chain uses TRBV19 with TRBJ2-5; possible D gene TRBD2, 5 bases. The germline V gene has CDR1 LNHDA and CDR2 SQIVND (reference sequence). Deletions cut 6 bases from V and 5 bases from J, with 16 bases between. The length of the CDR3 is 14 residues.

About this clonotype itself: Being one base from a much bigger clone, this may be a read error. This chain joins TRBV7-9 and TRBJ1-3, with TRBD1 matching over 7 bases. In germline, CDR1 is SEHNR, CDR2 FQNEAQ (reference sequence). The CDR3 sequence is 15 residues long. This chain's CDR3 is CAGSRGNRGGNTIYF. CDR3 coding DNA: TGTGCCGGCAGCAGGGGAAACAGGGGTGGAAACACCATATATTTT.